Presented here are 14 T cell receptor beta chains from one specimen sequenced in a study of beta chain features in type 1 diabetes. TCRB transcripts that were expressed got sequenced, as all of the isolated RNA had been reverse transcribed. Clones were read by immunoSEQ multiplex PCR, and TCRdb kept only the in-frame ones, dropping some. The sample gives more than 250,000 clones, roughly 20% of which show up once; 0.028% is in the top ten. The antigens of these receptors remain unknown. General study results and limits: Researchers report that Type 1 diabetes patients had moderately but significantly shorter TCRB CDR3s across all four CD4+ subsets.

The specimen was naive CD4+ T cells from blood. All receptors derive from a woman aged 40 to 50 with type 1 diabetes.

The rearrangement uses TRBV19 and TRBJ2-5, with D tentatively TRBD2 (5 bases). The CDR3 loop spans 11 amino acids. Trimming removed 6 bases from V and 3 bases from J, with 5 bases in between. Looked up from germline, CDR1 is LNHDA and CDR2 is SQIVND (reference sequence). The CDR3, as DNA: TGTGCCAGTAGGCGGGAAGAGACCCAGTACTTC. This encodes CASRREETQYF. Together with reference TRBV19 and TRBJ2-5, the CDR3 gives the full variable domain: DGGITQSPKYLFRKEGQNVTLSCEQNLNHDAMYWYRQDPGQGLRLIYYSQIVNDFQKGDIAEGYSVSREKKESFPLTVTSAQKNPTAFYLCASRREETQYFGPGTRLLVL.

The rearrangement links TRBV5-1 to TRBJ2-3, with 8 bases that match TRBD1. The CDR3 has 16 residues. Per germline, CDR1 SGHRS and CDR2 YFSETQ. The J segment lost 6 bases and the V segment lost 6 bases, leaving 15 bases of the junction unmatched. Written as DNA, the CDR3 is TGCGCCAGCACCTTCGGGACAGGTCCATCGAAGGATACGCAGTATTTT. This codes for CASTFGTGPSKDTQYF.

V is TRBV9 and J is TRBJ2-1; 14 nucleotides line up with TRBD2. The CDR3 has 16 residues. The ends lost 3 bases at V and 7 bases at J; junction bases unmatched: 6. Germline V gene lookup returns CDR1 SGDLS and CDR2 YYNGEE. The CDR3 reads CASSATGTSGRNEQFF. CDR3 nucleotide sequence: TGTGCCAGCAGCGCCACCGGGACTAGCGGGAGAAATGAGCAGTTCTTC.

This clone has only a few counts. The junction departs from germline at one end; a sequencing error may be responsible. The V gene is TRBV11-1, the J gene TRBJ2-7; 7 bases map to TRBD1. This CDR3 contains 12 residues. Germline lookup yields CDR1 SGHAT and CDR2 FQDESV (reference sequence). Here the CDR3 reads CASSHSWTGPHF. The CDR3 DNA sequence: TGTGCCAGCAGCCATTCCTGGACAGGTCCGCACTTC.

This clone was counted only a few times. The chain joins TRBV28 to TRBJ2-7; 10 bases line up with TRBD2. The ends lost 10 bases at V and 7 bases at J; junction bases unmatched: 13. The germline CDR1 and CDR2 sequences are MDHEN and SYDVKM. The CDR3 consists of 14 residues. For the CDR3, the DNA is TGTGCCATCCTTCCTAGCGGGAGTAGGAGAGAGCAGTACTTC. It is translated as CAILPSGSRREQYF.

The chain combines TRBV27 with TRBJ2-2; maybe TRBD2 (6 bases). The CDR3 sequence is 14 residues long. Between the trimmed V and J ends, which lost 6 bases and 1 base, there was a span of 9 bases. Germline CDR1 and CDR2: MNHEY and SMNVEV (reference sequence). CDR3 nucleotide sequence: TGTGCCAGCAGGCGGGACGGGAACACCGGGGAGCTGTTTTTT. Its translation is CASRRDGNTGELFF.

The table lists this clone with a count of one. The V gene is TRBV9, the J gene TRBJ1-4, with D possibly being TRBD1 (5 bases). Germline V lookup: CDR1 SGDLS, CDR2 YYNGEE. V was cut by 4 bases and J by 3 bases, with 13 bases left in between. This CDR3 spans 15 amino acids. In nucleotides, the CDR3 is TGTGCCAGCAGCATCTCCGAAGGGGCTAATGAAAAACTGTTTTTT. Its protein is CASSISEGANEKLFF.

There are a few counts of this clone. This chain joins TRBV9 and TRBJ2-3, with TRBD1 matching 8 bases. Looked up from germline, CDR1 is SGDLS and CDR2 is YYNGEE. The V and J ends lost 3 bases and 1 base, in that order; junction bases with no gene match: 7. This CDR3 is 16 amino acids long. CDR3 sequence: CASSALPGQGTDTQYF. In DNA, the CDR3 is TGTGCCAGCAGCGCCCTACCGGGACAGGGCACAGATACGCAGTATTTT. The variable domain in full, with the rest retrieved from reference TRBV9 and TRBJ2-3, is DSGVTQTPKHLITATGQRVTLRCSPRSGDLSVYWYQQSLDQGLQFLIQYYNGEERAKGNILERFSAQQFPDLHSELNLSSLELGDSALYFCASSALPGQGTDTQYFGPGTRLTVL.

The chain couples TRBV30 to TRBJ2-1; 10 bases are shared with TRBD2. V shed 2 bases, J shed 3 bases, and the junction held 4 bases outside the gene matches. There are 15 residues in the CDR3. Germline loops: CDR1 GTSNPN, CDR2 SVGIG (reference sequence). CDR3 coding DNA: TGTGCCTGGAGTCCGGCTAGCGGGGGCTACAATGAGCAGTTCTTC. Its protein is CAWSPASGGYNEQFF.

This chain links TRBV5-4 with TRBJ2-7; no reliable D call. V was pared by 1 base and J by 7 bases, with 12 bases between. The germline V gene has CDR1 SGHNT and CDR2 YYREEE (reference sequence). The CDR3 runs to 13 residues. For the CDR3, the DNA is TGTGCCAGCAGCTTGACTACCAACCGGGAGCAGTACTTC. Its translation is CASSLTTNREQYF.

This chain joins TRBV5-4 and TRBJ1-5; no clear D. Per the germline V gene, CDR1 is SGHNT and CDR2 is YYREEE (reference sequence). Trimming removed 2 bases at V and 5 bases at J, with 11 bases between. CDR3 size: 14 residues. The CDR3 sequence is CASSFGGWDQPQHF. DNA of the CDR3: TGTGCCAGCAGCTTTGGAGGGTGGGATCAGCCCCAGCATTTT.

V usage is TRBV4-1 and J usage is TRBJ1-2; perhaps TRBD1 as D (6 bases). Germline values: CDR1 MGHRA, CDR2 YSYEKL. Between the trimmed V and J ends, which lost 0 bases and 4 bases, there was a span of 12 bases. The CDR3 sequence is 15 residues long. In nucleotides, the CDR3 is TGCGCCAGCAGCCAAGATTTGGGCAGGGGCTATGGCTACACCTTC. Its protein product is CASSQDLGRGYGYTF.

This chain joins TRBV7-9 and TRBJ1-4; perhaps TRBD1 as D (5 bases). Germline V gene lookup returns CDR1 SEHNR and CDR2 FQNEAQ (reference sequence). The CDR3 length is 14 residues. V lost 5 bases and J lost 4, with 11 bases in between. CDR3 amino acids: CASSTGLHNEKLFF. The CDR3 region has the DNA TGTGCCAGCAGCACGGGACTGCATAATGAAAAACTGTTTTTT.

The V gene is TRBV4-1, the J gene TRBJ2-1; TRBD2 aligns across 13 bases. CDR3 size: 14 residues. CDR1 and CDR2 from the germline V gene are MGHRA and YSYEKL. After removal of 5 bases from V and 6 bases from J, the junction contained 1 base not matched to a gene. CDR3 region: CASSWTSGSNEQFF. CDR3 nucleotide sequence: TGCGCCAGCAGCTGGACTAGCGGGAGCAATGAGCAGTTCTTC.